This T cell receptor beta chain came from a study of CD8+ T cells in alopecia areata. Study context: Among treated patients, oral tofacitinib was administered at 5 to 10 mg twice daily. The protocol delivered tofacitinib for 6 to 18 months, then withdrew it for 6 months. General study findings and limits: Unlike in mice, where it was clearer, TCR sharing across patients was less clear, possibly HLA-related.

The CDR3 has 15 amino acids. From germline, CDR1 is SQVTM and CDR2 ANQGSEA. V lost 3 bases to trimming and J lost 0 bases; unmatched junction nucleotides: 6. Isolated RNA was reverse transcribed into cDNA used as the sequencing template. Assay: immunoSEQ multiplex PCR; the TCRdb copy retains only in-frame clones and omits some. The sample shows 150,000 to 200,000 clones, 67% of them seen only once. Only a few counts were recorded for this clone. Its antigen remains unknown. The investigators collected lesional scalp punch biopsies and peripheral blood from alopecia areata patients. This rearrangement joins TRBV29-1 to TRBJ2-7; 9 bases line up with TRBD2. The receptor was isolated from a human donor with alopecia areata. This specimen consisted of CD8+ T cells sorted from blood, obtained at week 0. For the CDR3, the DNA is TGCAGCGTTGATAGCATAGCGGGGGACTCCTACGAGCAGTACTTC. It is translated as CSVDSIAGDSYEQYF.